Here is one T cell receptor (beta chain) with its context. What it recognizes is unknown. Profiled with immunoSEQ multiplex PCR; TCRdb holds only in-frame clones, not every one. Among some 200,000 clones listed, approximately 90% were seen once. The sample is drawn from a study of T cell responses to AZD1222 COVID-19 vaccine. Germline V CDR1 and CDR2: SGHAT, FQNNGV. The CDR3 consists of 15 residues. The V gene lost 3 bases and the J gene lost 0 bases, with 9 bases spanning the gap. Study results and caveats: Recipients of AZD1222 seropositive at baseline numbered only 6 or 7.

This chain connects TRBV11-2 to TRBJ2-1; TRBD2 might be the D (6 bases). This receptor was identified in an adult who received the AZD1222 COVID-19 vaccine. The sequences come from peripheral blood, collected 28 days after the second AZD1222 dose. As DNA, the CDR3 is TGTGCCAGCAGCTTTGCCGGGAGCTCCTACAATGAGCAGTTCTTC. Translating gives CASSFAGSSYNEQFF.